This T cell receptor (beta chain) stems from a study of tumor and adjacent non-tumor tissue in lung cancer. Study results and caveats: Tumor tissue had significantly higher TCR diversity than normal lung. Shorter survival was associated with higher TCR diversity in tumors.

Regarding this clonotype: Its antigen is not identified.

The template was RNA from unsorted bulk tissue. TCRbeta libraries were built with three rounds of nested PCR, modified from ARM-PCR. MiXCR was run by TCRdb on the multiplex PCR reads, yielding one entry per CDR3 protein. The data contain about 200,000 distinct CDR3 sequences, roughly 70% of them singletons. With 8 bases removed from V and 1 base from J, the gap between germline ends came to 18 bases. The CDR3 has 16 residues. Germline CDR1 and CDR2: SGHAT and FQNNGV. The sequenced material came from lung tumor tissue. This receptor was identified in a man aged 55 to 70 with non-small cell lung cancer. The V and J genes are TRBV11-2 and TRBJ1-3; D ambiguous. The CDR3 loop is CASVNGDRASGNTIYF. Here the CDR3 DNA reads TGTGCCAGCGTAAATGGGGATAGGGCATCTGGAAACACCATATATTTT.